This T cell receptor (beta chain) was sequenced for a study of technical replicates of blood from several donors. Data came from immunoSEQ multiplex PCR; TCRdb stores just in-frame clones and leaves some out. Seen here are just under 45,000 clones, approximately 96% observed once, and the top ten hold around 0.38%. This CDR3 comprises 15 residues. Trimming cost V 1 base and J 7 bases, with 14 bases left between them. CDR1 is SGHTA, CDR2 FQGNSA, per germline. The rearrangement uses TRBV7-2 and TRBJ2-1, with D perhaps matching TRBD2 (5 bases). This TCR derives from a human donor in good health. The sequencing input was T cells isolated from PBMCs. The CDR3 is CASSLGLAMVNEQFF. The DNA for the CDR3 is TGTGCCAGCAGCTTAGGGCTAGCTATGGTAAATGAGCAGTTCTTC.